The 14 T cell receptor beta chains reported below all come from one sample, sequenced in a study of T-cell memory formation after mild COVID-19. Each CDR3 protein gets one entry after TCRdb re-called the 5' RACE reads with MiXCR. The sample includes under 600,000 distinct CDR3 sequences, about 20% of them seen just once. Source material: PBMCs or a T cell subset sorted from them (not recorded which). Receptors were obtained from an adult woman who had mild COVID-19 (a few samples of this study predate the infection). Cell type and time point are not known.

The chain carries TRBV7-6 and TRBJ2-1; D possibly corresponds to TRBD2 (5 bases). CDR3 length equals 15 residues. V was shortened by 2 bases and J by 8 bases, with 16 bases between the two germline ends. Per the germline V gene, CDR1 is SGHVS and CDR2 is FNYEAQ. The CDR3 coding sequence is TGTGCCAGCAGCTTACCCGGGGTGGCGGCGGATGAGCAGTTCTTC. It is translated as CASSLPGVAADEQFF.

The rearrangement links TRBV20-1 to TRBJ2-3, with 8 bases matching TRBD2. The CDR3 runs 15 residues. Germline assignment: CDR1 DFQATT and CDR2 SNEGSKA (reference sequence). Losses at the gene ends were 6 bases for V and 2 bases for J; bases not matched to a gene: 10. The CDR3 sequence: CSAPRAGGFTDTQYF. CDR3 DNA: TGCAGTGCCCCTCGCGCGGGGGGATTCACAGATACGCAGTATTTT.

This clonotype was picked up a small number of times. V usage is TRBV6-2 or TRBV6-3 and J usage is TRBJ2-7, with D possibly TRBD2 on 6 matching bases. The germline V and J ends were trimmed by 6 bases and 5 bases, with 26 bases remaining between them. The CDR3 has 17 amino acids. Per the germline V gene, CDR1 is MNHEY and CDR2 is SVGEGT. The DNA for the CDR3 is TGTGCCAGCAGATTATTCAGAGGACGACTAGAAGTGAACGAGCAGTACTTC. Its protein product is CASRLFRGRLEVNEQYF.

The chain employs TRBV12-3 or TRBV12-4 and TRBJ1-2; a weak D match, TRBD1 (6 bases). This CDR3 has 11 residues. Trimming took off 5 bases at V and 8 bases at J, with 9 bases between the two ends. Here the CDR3 reads CASSIRGGYTF. DNA for the CDR3: TGTGCCAGCAGTATCAGGGGAGGCTACACCTTC.

The chain is built from TRBV29-1 and TRBJ2-2; possibly TRBD2 for D (5 bases). The CDR3 is 12 residues long. CDR1 and CDR2 (germline): SQVTM, ANQGSEA. The V end lost 3 bases, the J end lost 6 bases, and 8 bases lay between the germline ends. CDR3 amino acids: CSVDGGPGELFF. The DNA for the CDR3 is TGCAGCGTTGATGGAGGTCCCGGGGAGCTGTTTTTT.

The table lists this clonotype with a few counts. The chain has TRBV9 and TRBJ2-5, with D unresolved. Trimming cost V 1 base and J 10 bases, with 17 bases left between them. The CDR3 totals 14 residues. Germline V gene sequence: CDR1 SGDLS, CDR2 YYNGEE. The CDR3 spells CASSVSGRAPIQYF. The CDR3 DNA reads TGTGCCAGCAGCGTATCGGGTCGGGCCCCGATCCAGTACTTC. Complete variable domain (other parts from reference TRBV9 and TRBJ2-5): DSGVTQTPKHLITATGQRVTLRCSPRSGDLSVYWYQQSLDQGLQFLIQYYNGEERAKGNILERFSAQQFPDLHSELNLSSLELGDSALYFCASSVSGRAPIQYFGPGTRLLVL.

This clonotype was counted between two and nine times. V gene TRBV10-2 combines with J gene TRBJ2-7; 7 bases align to TRBD2. V lost 1 base and J lost 1; bases outside the gene matches: 4. The CDR3 length is 15 residues. Germline CDR1 reads WSHSY; CDR2 reads SAAADI. CDR3 nucleotide sequence: TGCGCCAGCAGTGAGTTCGGGGAGGGATCCTACGAGCAGTACTTC. This translates into CASSEFGEGSYEQYF.

The V gene is TRBV18, the J gene TRBJ2-7, with 7 bases fitting TRBD2. V dropped 6 bases and J dropped 6; count of bases not matched to a gene: 5. CDR1 KGHSH and CDR2 LQKENI come from the germline V gene. The CDR3 is 12 amino acids. DNA of the CDR3: TGTGCCAGCTCCCCCAGGGAGGGCGAGCAGTACTTC. Protein: CASSPREGEQYF.

The sample holds one count of this clonotype. This rearrangement joins TRBV6-2 or TRBV6-3 to TRBJ2-7; 7 bases fit TRBD2. This CDR3 has 13 amino acids. The V segment lost 6 bases and the J segment 2 bases; nucleotides outside the gene matches: 4. Germline V gives CDR1 MNHEY, CDR2 SVGEGT. The CDR3 DNA is TGTGCCAGCAGACGGGAGGCCCCCTACGAGCAGTACTTC. It is translated as CASRREAPYEQYF.

This clonotype was detected only a few times. Written as DNA, the CDR3 is TGTGCCAGCAGTGACGTTGTCGGGGCAAATTCACCCCTCCACTTT. Translated: CASSDVVGANSPLHF. The V call is TRBV6-4, the J call TRBJ1-6; tentative D call: TRBD1 (5 bases). This CDR3 spans 15 amino acids. From germline, CDR1 is MRHNA and CDR2 SNTAGT. Trimming removed 2 bases at V and 7 bases at J, with 12 bases between.

The V call is TRBV27, the J call TRBJ2-7; D possibly matches TRBD1 or TRBD2 (5 bases each). Germline lookup yields CDR1 MNHEY and CDR2 SMNVEV (reference sequence). Trimming pared 5 bases from V and 0 bases from J, leaving 8 bases between. The CDR3 runs to 13 residues. CDR3 DNA: TGTGCCAGCAGTCGGGACGCCTCCTACGAGCAGTACTTC. It is translated as CASSRDASYEQYF.

V gene TRBV20-1 combines with J gene TRBJ1-2; D is uncertain. Germline V gene lookup returns CDR1 DFQATT and CDR2 SNEGSKA (reference sequence). The CDR3 is 14 residues long. V lost 3 bases, J lost 6 bases, and 17 bases lay in between. CDR3 bases: TGCAGTGCTAGGGATGGTCGGCTGATTAATGGCTACACCTTC. It yields the protein CSARDGRLINGYTF.

This clonotype was found a few times. The chain uses TRBV7-2 and TRBJ2-2; 7 bases are a match to TRBD2. Trimming cost V 1 base and J 0 bases; bases outside gene matches: 5. The V gene's germline CDR1 is SGHTA and CDR2 FQGNSA. The CDR3 length is 17 residues. The CDR3 loop is CASSLVPGGTNTGELFF. CDR3 sequence (DNA): TGTGCCAGCAGCTTAGTTCCCGGGGGGACGAACACCGGGGAGCTGTTTTTT.

The chain links TRBV24-1 to TRBJ1-5; possible D gene TRBD1, 5 bases. Germline V gene sequence: CDR1 KGHDR, CDR2 SFDVKD. The CDR3 has 13 amino acids. V shed 9 bases and J shed 1 base, with 9 bases lying between them. This CDR3 is CATAAGSNQPQHF. The CDR3 nucleotides read TGTGCCACCGCGGCAGGGAGCAATCAGCCCCAGCATTTT.